These T cell receptor beta chains were read from a single sample in a study of T cells in Graves' hyperthyroidism and ophthalmopathy. TCRdb re-called the multiplex PCR reads with MiXCR, one entry per CDR3 protein. Of fewer than 450,000 distinct CDR3 sequences in the sample, roughly 20% were seen once. The specimen was blood. The receptor set was obtained from a man aged 18 to 29 with Graves' ophthalmopathy. CDR3s include the opening cysteine and the closing phenylalanine or tryptophan. A D gene is named only where the DNA matches it firmly. The size entry is marked missing in some rows and otherwise reads once, few, many or a size class.

>TRBD2|TRBV11-2|many|TRBJ2-5
TGTGCCAGCAGCTTAGAGGCTAGCGGGCCCCTAGAGACCCAGTACTTC
CASSLEASGPLETQYF
>.|TRBV3-1|many|TRBJ1-1
TGTGCCAGCAGCCGGGTGGGAGCTTTCTTT
CASSRVGAFF
>.|TRBV27|.|TRBJ2-1
TGTGCCAGCAGTCCGAGCAACAATGAGCAGTTCTTC
CASSPSNNEQFF
>.|TRBV28|once|TRBJ2-1
TGTGCCAGCAGTTCTAGCGTGGAGCAGTTCTTC
CASSSSVEQFF
>.|TRBV6-2/TRBV6-3|.|TRBJ1-6
TGTGCCAGCAGCTTCCGACGAGGCCGGGATAATTCACCCCTCCACTTT
CASSFRRGRDNSPLHF
>.|TRBV18|many|TRBJ2-5
TGTGCCAGCTCACCGCCCACAGAAGAGACCCAGTACTTC
CASSPPTEETQYF
>TRBD1|TRBV5-5|.|TRBJ2-2
TGTGCCAGCAGCTTAAGCTTTAGAGTGGGACAGGTCCCGGGCGGGGAGCTGTTTTTT
CASSLSFRVGQVPGGELFF
>.|TRBV7-9|.|TRBJ1-2
TGTGCCAGCAGCCCTGCCCTCAAAGGGTTTTATGGCTACACCTTC
CASSPALKGFYGYTF
>.|TRBV13|many|TRBJ1-5
TGTGCCGGCTTCGGGGGGTCCGATAGCAATCAGCCCCAGCATTTT
CAGFGGSDSNQPQHF
>TRBD1|TRBV10-3|many|TRBJ2-7
TGTGCCATCAGGGCAATGCAGGGGGCGGGTTACGAGCAGTACTTC
CAIRAMQGAGYEQYF
>.|TRBV2|.|TRBJ2-2
TGTGCCAGCAGTGTGGGCCAGGTCGGAACCGGGGAGCTGTTTTTT
CASSVGQVGTGELFF
>TRBD1|TRBV15|many|TRBJ1-2
TGTGCCACCAGCAGAGCGGGACAGGGGGCCGGCTACACCTTC
CATSRAGQGAGYTF
>.|TRBV12-3/TRBV12-4|many|TRBJ2-3
TGTGCCAGCACCACACAGCGCACAGATACGCAGTATTTT
CASTTQRTDTQYF
>.|TRBV7-3|.|TRBJ2-2
TGTGCCAGCACGCGGGCAGGCGGGGAGCTGTTTTTT
CASTRAGGELFF
>TRBD1|TRBV5-1|many|TRBJ1-1
TGCGCCAGCAGCAGGGACAGGGAGACTGAAGCTTTCTTT
CASSRDRETEAFF
>.|TRBV10-2|.|TRBJ1-1
TGCGCCAGCAGAGGGGGGGGTGACACTGAAGCTTTCTTT
CASRGGGDTEAFF
>TRBD1|TRBV20-1|many|TRBJ1-5
TGCAGTGCAAAAAACCGACAGGGGGATTATGCGCCCCAGCATTTT
CSAKNRQGDYAPQHF
>TRBD1|TRBV5-1|.|TRBJ2-3
TGCGCCAGCAGCGGATCATTGGGACAGGGCCCCCTTAGCACAGATACGCAGTATTTT
CASSGSLGQGPLSTDTQYF
>.|TRBV27|many|TRBJ1-1
TGTGCCAGCAGTTTAAGCGGCCCTGGCGGGACTGAAGCTTTCTTT
CASSLSGPGGTEAFF
>.|TRBV10-3|few|TRBJ2-7
TGTGCCATCAGTGAAAATGCCTACGAGCAGTACTTC
CAISENAYEQYF
>TRBD2|TRBV5-4|.|TRBJ2-7
TGTGCCAGCAGCCGGCCTAGCGGGGGGCCCTCCTACGAGCAGTACTTC
CASSRPSGGPSYEQYF
>.|TRBV9|.|TRBJ2-2
TGTGCCAGCAGCGTGAACGACAGGTACGGGGAGCTGTTTTTT
CASSVNDRYGELFF
>.|TRBV7-9|few|TRBJ2-7
TGTGCCAGCAGCTTAGGGGATCCGGGCCCTCCGGCGTACTTC
CASSLGDPGPPAYF
>.|TRBV3-1|few|TRBJ2-4
TGTGCCAGCAGCCAAGAAGGGTCGCCGGCCAAAAACATTCAGTACTTC
CASSQEGSPAKNIQYF
>.|TRBV6-2/TRBV6-3|many|TRBJ1-5
TGTGCCAGCAGTTACTCGTTCTCTCGGGATCAGCCCCAGCATTTT
CASSYSFSRDQPQHF
>.|TRBV12-3/TRBV12-4|.|TRBJ2-4
TGTGCCAGCAGTACCCCCACTTTAGCCAAAGACATTCAGTACTTC
CASSTPTLAKDIQYF
>TRBD1|TRBV7-9|.|TRBJ2-7
TGTGCCAGCAGCCCCACAGGGGGCCCCTACGAGCAGTACTTC
CASSPTGGPYEQYF
>.|TRBV18|few|TRBJ2-7
TGTGCCAGCTCACCACCGGCAGGGGCCGCCTACGAGCAGTACTTC
CASSPPAGAAYEQYF
>TRBD2|TRBV4-2|.|TRBJ2-5
TGTGCCAGCAGCCCCGGGACTAGCGGGGGGGAGACCCAGTACTTC
CASSPGTSGGETQYF
>.|TRBV18|many|TRBJ1-1
TGTGCCAGCTCACCACTGAGACAGTCCAACACTGAAGCTTTCTTT
CASSPLRQSNTEAFF
>.|TRBV12-3/TRBV12-4|few|TRBJ1-1
TGTGCCAGCAGTCCGGGGGGGGCCACTGAAGCTTTCTTT
CASSPGGATEAFF
>TRBD1|TRBV12-3/TRBV12-4|many|TRBJ1-1
TGTGCCAGCAGCCGGGACAGAGCGAACACTGAAGCTTTCTTT
CASSRDRANTEAFF
>TRBD1|TRBV7-9|.|TRBJ2-2
TGTGCCAGCAGCCGGTACGGACAGGGGAACGGGGAGCTGTTTTTT
CASSRYGQGNGELFF
>.|TRBV24-1|many|TRBJ2-5
TGTGCCACCAGTGGAAAGGGAGGATGGCAAGAGACCCAGTACTTC
CATSGKGGWQETQYF
>.|TRBV7-9|many|TRBJ2-3
TGTGCCAGCAGCTTACCAAGGGGGGCAGCGATGAGCACAGATACGCAGTATTTT
CASSLPRGAAMSTDTQYF
>.|TRBV7-8|many|TRBJ2-7
TGTGCCAGCAGCTTAGAGGGGGGAGTAAGCCACGAGCAGTACTTC
CASSLEGGVSHEQYF
>.|TRBV19|few|TRBJ1-2
TGTGCCAGTTTCCGGGGGGGCAGCTTCGGTGGCTACACCTTC
CASFRGGSFGGYTF
>.|TRBV10-1|many|TRBJ1-1
TGCGCCAGCAGTGAGTCGTTACGGAACACTGAAGCTTTCTTT
CASSESLRNTEAFF
>.|TRBV6-5|few|TRBJ2-7
TGTGCCAGCAGTTACACCCCTTATGGGGATACCTACGAGCAGTACTTC
CASSYTPYGDTYEQYF
>TRBD1|TRBV20-1|many|TRBJ1-1
TGCAGTGCCCCTAACAGGGGGAACACTGAAGCTTTCTTT
CSAPNRGNTEAFF
>.|TRBV10-3|.|TRBJ1-2
TGTGCCATCAAATTCCCAGAAGCTAACTATGGCTACACCTTC
CAIKFPEANYGYTF
>.|TRBV6-6|many|TRBJ2-3
TGTGCCAGCAGTTACTCCCCCCTACAGGTAGAGGGCCTCGATACGCAGTATTTT
CASSYSPLQVEGLDTQYF
>.|TRBV4-2|few|TRBJ2-7
TGTGCCAGCAGCCGGGACCACGGAACTTACGAGCAGTACTTC
CASSRDHGTYEQYF
>.|TRBV29-1|few|TRBJ2-5
TGCAGCGTCGCTCGGACAGATGAAGAGACCCAGTACTTC
CSVARTDEETQYF
>.|TRBV2|.|TRBJ1-3
TGTGCCAGCAGTGCCGACAGGAGCTCTGGAAACACCATATATTTT
CASSADRSSGNTIYF
>.|TRBV10-2|once|TRBJ2-2
TGCGCCAGCAGAGAATCCTCTGGACACGGGGAGCTGTTTTTT
CASRESSGHGELFF
>.|TRBV18|many|TRBJ2-5
TGTGCCAGCTCGCGGACGGAGAAAGAGACCCAGTACTTC
CASSRTEKETQYF